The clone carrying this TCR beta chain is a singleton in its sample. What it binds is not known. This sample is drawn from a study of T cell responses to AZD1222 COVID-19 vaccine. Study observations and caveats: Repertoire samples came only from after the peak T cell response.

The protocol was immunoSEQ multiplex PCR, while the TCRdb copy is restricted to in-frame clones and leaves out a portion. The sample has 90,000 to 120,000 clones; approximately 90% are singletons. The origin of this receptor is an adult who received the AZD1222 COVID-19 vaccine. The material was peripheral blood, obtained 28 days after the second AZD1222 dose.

As DNA, the CDR3 is TGTGCCAGCAGTCCTCGTGCCCGGAGGCCTGGAAACACCATATATTTT. Its protein is CASSPRARRPGNTIYF. This rearrangement joins TRBV28 to TRBJ1-3; D unclear. The CDR3 runs to 16 residues. Germline assignment: CDR1 MDHEN and CDR2 SYDVKM. The V end was cut by 5 bases, the J end by 2 bases, with 16 bases between.